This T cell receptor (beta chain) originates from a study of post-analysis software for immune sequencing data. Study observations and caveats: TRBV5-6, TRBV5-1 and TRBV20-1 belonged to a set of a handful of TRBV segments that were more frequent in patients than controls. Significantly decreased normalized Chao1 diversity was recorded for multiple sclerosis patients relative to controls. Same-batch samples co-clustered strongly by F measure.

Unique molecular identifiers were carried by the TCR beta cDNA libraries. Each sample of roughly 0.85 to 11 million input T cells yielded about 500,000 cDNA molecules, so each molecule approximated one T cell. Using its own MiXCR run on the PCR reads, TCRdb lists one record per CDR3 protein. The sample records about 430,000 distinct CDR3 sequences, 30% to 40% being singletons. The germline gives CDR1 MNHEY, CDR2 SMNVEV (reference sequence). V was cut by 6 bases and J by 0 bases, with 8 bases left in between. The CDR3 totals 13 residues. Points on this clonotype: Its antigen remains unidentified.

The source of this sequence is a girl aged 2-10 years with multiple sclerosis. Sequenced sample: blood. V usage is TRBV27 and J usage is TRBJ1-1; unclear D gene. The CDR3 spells CASRMTLNTEAFF. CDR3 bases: TGTGCCAGCAGGATGACTTTGAACACTGAAGCTTTCTTT.